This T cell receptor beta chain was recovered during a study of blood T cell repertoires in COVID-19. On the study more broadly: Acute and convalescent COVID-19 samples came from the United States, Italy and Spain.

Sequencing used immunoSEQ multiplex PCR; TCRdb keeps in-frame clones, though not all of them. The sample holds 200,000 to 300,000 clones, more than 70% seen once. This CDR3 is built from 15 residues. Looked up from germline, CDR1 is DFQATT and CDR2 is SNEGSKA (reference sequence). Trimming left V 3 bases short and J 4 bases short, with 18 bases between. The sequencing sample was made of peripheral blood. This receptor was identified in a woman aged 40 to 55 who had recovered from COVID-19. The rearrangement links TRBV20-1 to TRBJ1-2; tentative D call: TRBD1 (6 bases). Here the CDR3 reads CSASRGLGTTYGYTF. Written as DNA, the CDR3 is TGCAGTGCTAGTAGGGGGTTAGGGACTACCTATGGCTACACCTTC.